This is a list of T cell receptor beta chains from one sample in a study of regulatory T cells in long-lasting Graves disease. MiXCR, applied by TCRdb to the multiplex PCR reads, yields one record per CDR3 protein. Of around 330,000 distinct CDR3 sequences listed, about a sixth are singletons. The specimen comprised peripheral blood mononuclear cells (PBMCs), sampled at new diagnosis, from a patient treated with antithyroid drugs. The origin of the receptors is a female donor with Graves disease. The CDR3 runs from the conserved cysteine through the conserved F or W. Fields, in order: clone size, J gene, D gene, V gene, CDR3 length, CDR3 protein, CDR3 DNA. D genes are given only for firm matches. The size entry is marked missing in some rows and otherwise reads once, few, many or a size class.

many,TRBJ2-6,-,TRBV7-2,17,CASSYTDSFSGANVLTF,TGTGCCAGCAGCTATACTGACTCATTCTCTGGGGCCAACGTCCTGACTTTC
many,TRBJ2-3,TRBD2,TRBV11-2,16,CASSATNSGRADTQYF,TGTGCCAGCAGCGCAACGAATAGCGGGAGGGCAGATACGCAGTATTTT
many,TRBJ2-6,TRBD2,TRBV28,21,CASSGPRASGRPDAGANVLTF,TGTGCCAGCAGTGGACCTAGGGCTAGCGGGAGACCTGATGCTGGGGCCAACGTCCTGACTTTC
many,TRBJ2-3,-,TRBV6-1,15,CASSDWGNGADTQYF,TGTGCCAGCAGTGACTGGGGGAACGGCGCAGATACGCAGTATTTT
many,TRBJ2-7,-,TRBV29-1,12,CSASGDIYEQYF,TGCAGCGCAAGCGGGGACATATACGAGCAGTACTTC
few,TRBJ1-6,-,TRBV12-5,18,CASGLSSTSAPYNSPLHF,TGTGCTAGTGGGCTATCGTCCACCTCGGCCCCTTATAATTCACCCCTCCACTTT
many,TRBJ2-3,-,TRBV28,12,CASTDFSDTQYF,TGTGCCAGCACGGACTTCTCAGATACGCAGTATTTT
-,TRBJ2-1,TRBD2,TRBV7-9,15,CASSRTSGSIDEQFF,TGTGCCAGCAGCAGGACTAGCGGGAGTATCGATGAGCAGTTCTTC
many,TRBJ2-3,-,TRBV24-1,13,CATSDNKADTQYF,TGTGCCACCAGTGATAATAAGGCAGATACGCAGTATTTT
-,TRBJ1-6,-,TRBV9,15,CASTQGTGGNSPLHF,TGTGCCAGCACCCAAGGGACGGGGGGGAATTCACCCCTCCACTTT
many,TRBJ2-3,-,TRBV18,14,CASSPTPSTDTQYF,TGTGCCAGCTCACCGACACCCAGCACAGATACGCAGTATTTT
many,TRBJ1-4,TRBD1,TRBV11-2,13,CASSLDPQGAVFF,TGTGCCAGCAGCTTAGACCCACAGGGGGCCGTGTTTTTT
-,TRBJ2-2,-,TRBV13,15,CASSLAWGETGELFF,TGTGCCAGCAGCTTAGCGTGGGGGGAAACCGGGGAGCTGTTTTTT
many,TRBJ2-5,TRBD2,TRBV3-1,13,CASSQVSGETQYF,TGTGCCAGCAGCCAAGTTAGCGGGGAGACCCAGTACTTC
-,TRBJ2-4,TRBD2,TRBV5-6,17,CASSSLGLVDGKNIQYF,TGTGCCAGCAGCTCCCTAGGACTAGTGGATGGCAAAAACATTCAGTACTTC
few,TRBJ2-1,TRBD1,TRBV5-1,17,CASSRGPGTGGNNEQFF,TGCGCCAGCAGCCGGGGACCTGGGACAGGTGGGAACAATGAGCAGTTCTTC
few,TRBJ2-1,TRBD2,TRBV14,18,CASSQDLGLTGGYNEQFF,TGTGCCAGCAGCCAAGATCTGGGACTAACGGGAGGGTACAATGAGCAGTTCTTC
-,TRBJ2-7,TRBD2,TRBV18,15,CASSPPAQRGYEQYF,TGTGCCAGCTCACCACCTGCACAGCGGGGATACGAGCAGTACTTC
many,TRBJ2-1,TRBD2,TRBV2,16,CASSVLTSDTYNEQFF,TGTGCCAGCAGTGTGTTGACTAGCGATACCTACAATGAGCAGTTCTTC
many,TRBJ2-3,TRBD2,TRBV5-1,15,CASSLVAGGADTQYF,TGCGCCAGCAGCTTGGTAGCGGGAGGGGCAGATACGCAGTATTTT
few,TRBJ2-4,TRBD2,TRBV11-3,17,CASSKGLAGSPKNIQYF,TGTGCCAGCAGCAAGGGACTAGCGGGGTCGCCCAAAAACATTCAGTACTTC
many,TRBJ2-7,-,TRBV2,11,CASSAPYEQYF,TGTGCCAGCAGTGCTCCCTACGAGCAGTACTTC
many,TRBJ1-1,-,TRBV11-3,11,CASSLEIEAFF,TGTGCCAGCAGCTTAGAGATTGAAGCTTTCTTT
few,TRBJ2-5,TRBD2,TRBV6-1,16,CATTPGEGGLRETQYF,TGTGCCACTACCCCTGGGGAGGGAGGGTTGCGGGAGACCCAGTACTTC
many,TRBJ2-1,TRBD2,TRBV19,15,CASSIVEGGSYEQFF,TGTGCCAGTAGTATAGTGGAGGGCGGGAGCTATGAGCAGTTCTTC
many,TRBJ2-3,TRBD2,TRBV3-1,18,CASSQPFGAGVGADTQYF,TGTGCCAGCAGCCAACCTTTTGGGGCGGGAGTAGGAGCAGATACGCAGTATTTT
few,TRBJ2-2,-,TRBV20-1,15,CSARVGERMTGELFF,TGCAGTGCTAGAGTAGGGGAGAGGATGACCGGGGAGCTGTTTTTT
-,TRBJ1-2,TRBD1,TRBV6-1,21,CASSEQSGGTGGVFSNYGYTF,TGTGCCAGCAGTGAACAATCGGGGGGAACAGGGGGCGTTTTTTCGAACTATGGCTACACCTTC
few,TRBJ1-2,-,TRBV7-9,12,CASSLYTYGYTF,TGTGCCAGCAGCCTTTACACATATGGCTACACCTTC
-,TRBJ2-3,TRBD2,TRBV18,15,CASSTGLADTDTQYF,TGTGCCAGCTCAACCGGACTAGCAGACACAGATACGCAGTATTTT
many,TRBJ2-7,-,TRBV6-2/TRBV6-3,15,CAISQGNGLPYEQYF,TGTGCCATATCTCAGGGTAACGGCCTTCCCTACGAGCAGTACTTC
many,TRBJ1-5,-,TRBV5-8,17,CASSAGYRAGGNQPQHF,TGTGCCAGCAGCGCAGGATACAGGGCGGGCGGCAATCAGCCCCAGCATTTT
few,TRBJ1-2,-,TRBV5-6,15,CASSLVTTIDYGYTF,TGTGCCAGCAGCTTGGTGACGACAATCGACTATGGCTACACCTTC
-,TRBJ1-1,TRBD1,TRBV9,15,CASSGLGQGNTEAFF,TGTGCCAGCAGCGGACTGGGACAGGGGAACACTGAAGCTTTCTTT
many,TRBJ2-7,-,TRBV20-1,16,CSAKPLRDAVWYEQYF,TGCAGTGCTAAGCCTCTAAGGGACGCCGTTTGGTACGAGCAGTACTTC
few,TRBJ2-1,-,TRBV6-1,12,CASSDYFGEQFF,TGTGCCAGCAGTGACTATTTTGGTGAGCAGTTCTTC
-,TRBJ2-5,-,TRBV11-3,14,CASSLVSIAETQYF,TGTGCCAGCAGCTTAGTTTCTATAGCCGAGACCCAGTACTTC
many,TRBJ2-7,-,TRBV7-9,14,CASSSGRNSYEQYF,TGTGCCAGCAGCTCCGGTAGGAACTCCTACGAGCAGTACTTC
few,TRBJ2-7,-,TRBV6-1,16,CASTPPGVGRTYEQYF,TGTGCCAGCACCCCCCCCGGGGTTGGACGCACTTACGAGCAGTACTTC
many,TRBJ1-3,-,TRBV28,16,CASSPGTLIWTNTIYF,TGTGCCAGCAGTCCCGGGACGCTAATCTGGACGAACACCATATATTTT
few,TRBJ2-1,TRBD2,TRBV29-1,17,CSASGLAGWSSYNEQFF,TGCAGCGCCTCGGGACTAGCGGGATGGAGCTCCTACAATGAGCAGTTCTTC
many,TRBJ2-7,-,TRBV12-3/TRBV12-4,13,CASREQENYEQYF,TGTGCCAGCAGGGAACAGGAGAACTACGAGCAGTACTTC
many,TRBJ2-3,-,TRBV12-3/TRBV12-4,13,CASSLPTGDTQYF,TGTGCCAGCAGTCTCCCGACCGGGGATACGCAGTATTTT
few,TRBJ2-7,-,TRBV4-1,15,CASSQVLGSSYEQYF,TGCGCCAGCAGCCAAGTATTGGGGTCGTCCTACGAGCAGTACTTC
many,TRBJ2-2,TRBD2,TRBV30,15,CAWSTLAGYSGELFF,TGTGCCTGGAGTACCCTAGCGGGATATTCCGGGGAGCTGTTTTTT
-,TRBJ2-1,TRBD2,TRBV7-9,16,CASSLNAGVGHNEQFF,TGTGCCAGCAGCTTAAACGCGGGAGTAGGCCACAATGAGCAGTTCTTC
many,TRBJ2-7,TRBD2,TRBV6-1,14,CASSIETSGYEQYF,TGTGCCAGCAGTATCGAGACTAGCGGCTACGAGCAGTACTTC
many,TRBJ1-3,TRBD1,TRBV28,18,CASSFALPSTGAGNTIYF,TGTGCCAGCAGTTTCGCTTTACCATCGACAGGGGCTGGAAACACCATATATTTT
many,TRBJ2-7,-,TRBV7-9,16,CASSRSAAPDSYEQYF,TGTGCCAGCAGCCGGTCCGCGGCGCCTGACTCCTACGAGCAGTACTTC
many,TRBJ2-1,-,TRBV5-1,18,CASSLGPTGGGSYNEQFF,TGCGCCAGCAGCTTGGGACCGACCGGGGGAGGCTCCTACAATGAGCAGTTCTTC
many,TRBJ2-1,TRBD2,TRBV20-1,14,CSAQAGGPDNEQFF,TGCAGTGCCCAAGCGGGAGGGCCTGACAATGAGCAGTTCTTC
many,TRBJ2-3,-,TRBV25-1,15,CASSESGMRGDTQYF,TGTGCCAGCAGTGAATCCGGGATGAGGGGAGATACGCAGTATTTT
few,TRBJ2-3,-,TRBV5-8,14,CASSLRRGTDTQYF,TGTGCCAGCAGCTTGAGACGGGGCACAGATACGCAGTATTTT
many,TRBJ2-1,-,TRBV2,13,CASRLWRSNEQFF,TGTGCCAGCAGGTTATGGCGGTCTAATGAGCAGTTCTTC
many,TRBJ2-1,TRBD2,TRBV20-1,14,CSARDRGGGFEQFF,TGCAGTGCTAGAGACCGCGGGGGGGGCTTTGAGCAGTTCTTC
-,TRBJ2-5,-,TRBV20-1,15,CSARPPVWTEETQYF,TGCAGTGCTAGACCTCCCGTCTGGACGGAAGAGACCCAGTACTTC
many,TRBJ2-3,-,TRBV5-4,16,CASSLGRNGYTDTQYF,TGTGCCAGCAGCTTGGGTAGGAATGGCTACACAGATACGCAGTATTTT
many,TRBJ1-2,-,TRBV6-1,14,CASRDRGGNYGYTF,TGTGCCAGCAGGGATCGGGGGGGTAACTATGGCTACACCTTC
many,TRBJ1-1,-,TRBV6-1,15,CASKKGVISNTEAFF,TGTGCCAGCAAAAAGGGCGTCATTTCGAACACTGAAGCTTTCTTT
few,TRBJ1-5,-,TRBV20-1,16,CSASLAQGQSNQPQHF,TGCAGTGCTAGTTTGGCGCAGGGGCAAAGCAATCAGCCCCAGCATTTT